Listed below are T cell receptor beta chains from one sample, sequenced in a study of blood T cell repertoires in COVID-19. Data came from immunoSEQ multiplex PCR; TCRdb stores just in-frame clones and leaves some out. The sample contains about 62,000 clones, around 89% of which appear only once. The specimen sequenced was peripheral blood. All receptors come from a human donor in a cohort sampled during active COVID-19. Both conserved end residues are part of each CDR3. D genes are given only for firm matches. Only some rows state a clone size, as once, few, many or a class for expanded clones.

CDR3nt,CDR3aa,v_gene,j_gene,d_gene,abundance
TGTGCCAGCAGCCCGGGACAGGGAAGTACTGGAAACACCATATATTTT,CASSPGQGSTGNTIYF,TRBV9,TRBJ1-3,TRBD1,NA
TGTGCCAGTAGTATTAGTGCGGTGGCTGGAAACACCATATATTTT,CASSISAVAGNTIYF,TRBV19,TRBJ1-3,NA,NA
TGTGCCAGCAGTGATCTAAAGGGGCTTTTCTATGGCTACACCTTC,CASSDLKGLFYGYTF,TRBV6-1,TRBJ1-2,NA,NA
TGCGCCAGCAGCTTTGGCCGGAACACTGAAGCTTTCTTT,CASSFGRNTEAFF,TRBV5-1,TRBJ1-1,NA,NA
TGTGCCAGTAGTATGGGGGCAGACGAGCAGTACTTC,CASSMGADEQYF,TRBV19,TRBJ2-7,NA,NA
TGTGCCAGCAGCCAAGGACAGGGGATGGACGCTTTCTTT,CASSQGQGMDAFF,TRBV16,TRBJ1-1,TRBD1,once
TGTGCCAGCAGCCCCCGACTAGCGGGGGGTGAAGATACGCAGTATTTT,CASSPRLAGGEDTQYF,TRBV14,TRBJ2-3,TRBD2,NA
TGTGCCACCAGTGATACCCAGGGTGCCCAGTACTTC,CATSDTQGAQYF,TRBV24-1,TRBJ2-5,NA,NA
TGTGCCAGCAGTTTAAGAGGGTTGAATGAAAAACTGTTTTTT,CASSLRGLNEKLFF,TRBV27,TRBJ1-4,NA,NA
TGCGCCAGCAGCCCCGCCGAACCAGGGTTCGGCACAGATACGCAGTATTTT,CASSPAEPGFGTDTQYF,TRBV5-1,TRBJ2-3,NA,NA
TGTGCCAGCAGTCTAACCCCGGGGGGACGGAACACTGAAGCTTTCTTT,CASSLTPGGRNTEAFF,TRBV27,TRBJ1-1,NA,NA
TGTGCCACCAGCAGAGACAGGGGGTCTGGAAACACCATATATTTT,CATSRDRGSGNTIYF,TRBV15,TRBJ1-3,TRBD1,NA
TGCGCCAGCAGCCATCCCGGGAGCGGTTTCGGCTACAATGAGCAGTTCTTC,CASSHPGSGFGYNEQFF,TRBV4-1,TRBJ2-1,NA,NA
TGCGCCAGCAGCCACGCCGGGGGGACAGGGTCTGGTGAAGCTTTCTTT,CASSHAGGTGSGEAFF,TRBV4-1,TRBJ1-1,TRBD1,NA
TGTGCCAGCAGCCCGTGGTTCCTAGCGGGAGTGAGCCAGGGTACGCAGTATTTT,CASSPWFLAGVSQGTQYF,TRBV9,TRBJ2-3,TRBD2,NA
TGTGCCAGCAGTGTTGGAGGGTCCTACGAGCAGTACTTC,CASSVGGSYEQYF,TRBV25-1,TRBJ2-7,NA,NA
TGTGCCAGCAGTCTAATACCGAACACTGAAGCTTTCTTT,CASSLIPNTEAFF,TRBV28,TRBJ1-1,NA,NA
TGCGCCAGCAGCCAAGTGGTAGCGGGGTACAATGAGCAGTTCTTC,CASSQVVAGYNEQFF,TRBV4-1,TRBJ2-1,TRBD2,NA
TGTGCCAGCAGTTTACAGGGGTATACGGACAATGAGCAGTTCTTC,CASSLQGYTDNEQFF,TRBV27,TRBJ2-1,NA,NA
TGCAGCGTTGACAGGGGGTTCACTGAAGCTTTCTTT,CSVDRGFTEAFF,TRBV29-1,TRBJ1-1,TRBD1,NA
TGCGCCAGCAGCCAAGTGCAGCGGGGGAGAGATACGCAGTATTTT,CASSQVQRGRDTQYF,TRBV4-3,TRBJ2-3,TRBD2,NA
TGTGCCAGCAGTTCCGTAGGGGGCGCAGCCTATGGCTACACCTTC,CASSSVGGAAYGYTF,TRBV5-6,TRBJ1-2,TRBD1,NA
TGTGCCAGCAGCCCGGGACAGGGAACAGATACGCAGTATTTT,CASSPGQGTDTQYF,TRBV7-3,TRBJ2-3,TRBD1,NA
TGTGCCAGCAGTGGGACTTTATACAGGAGCTCCTACAATGAGCAGTTCTTC,CASSGTLYRSSYNEQFF,TRBV28,TRBJ2-1,NA,NA
TGTGCCAGCGCCAGGACAGAGAACTATGGCTACACCTTC,CASARTENYGYTF,TRBV12-3/TRBV12-4,TRBJ1-2,NA,once
TGTGCCAGCAGCCCAGGGACTAGCGGAGTATCAGATACGCAGTATTTT,CASSPGTSGVSDTQYF,TRBV7-2,TRBJ2-3,TRBD2,NA